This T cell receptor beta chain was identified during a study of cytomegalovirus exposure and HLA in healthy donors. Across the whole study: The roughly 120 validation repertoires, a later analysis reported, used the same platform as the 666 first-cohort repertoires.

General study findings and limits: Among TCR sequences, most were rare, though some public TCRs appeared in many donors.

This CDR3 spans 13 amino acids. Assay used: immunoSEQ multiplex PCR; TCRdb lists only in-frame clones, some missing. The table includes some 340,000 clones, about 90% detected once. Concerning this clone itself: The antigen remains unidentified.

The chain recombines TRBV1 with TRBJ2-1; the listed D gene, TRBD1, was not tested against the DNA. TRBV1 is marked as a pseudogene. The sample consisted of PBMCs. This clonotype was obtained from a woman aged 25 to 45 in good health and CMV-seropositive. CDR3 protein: CTSSPSNRDEQFF. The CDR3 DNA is TGCACCAGCAGCCCAAGCAACAGGGATGAGCAGTTCTTC.